This T cell receptor (beta chain) was observed in a study of CD8+ T cells in alopecia areata. Once RNA had been extracted, it was reverse transcribed into cDNA to act as the sequencing template. Using immunoSEQ multiplex PCR, the repertoire was profiled, and TCRdb retains in-frame clones only, with some absent. The table has some 120,000 clones, around 60% seen once; the top ten hold around 5.7%. The CDR3 is 14 residues long. V lost 3 bases and J lost 4; bases outside the gene matches: 2. Germline lookup yields CDR1 LNHNV and CDR2 YYDKDF (reference sequence). Treatment reported: oral pan-JAK inhibitor, 5-10 mg twice daily. PBMCs, the starting material, were the source of sorted CD4+ and CD8+ T cells.

The sample in question was CD4+ T cells sorted from blood, obtained at week 4, from a patient treated with tofacitinib. V usage is TRBV15 and J usage is TRBJ2-3, with TRBD1 matching over 9 bases. This receptor was taken from a human donor with alopecia areata. The CDR3 protein is CATSSGQGPDTQYF. CDR3 in DNA: TGTGCCACCAGCAGCGGACAGGGGCCAGATACGCAGTATTTT.